This T cell receptor beta chain was recorded in a study of blood T cells in healthy people across ages. Whole-study findings and limits: CMV status of donors was not determined, possibly confounding expanded clonotype changes.

In the case of this clonotype: Its antigen is currently unknown.

The V gene's germline CDR1 is SSHAT and CDR2 FNYEAQ (reference sequence). The CDR3 runs to 15 residues. Through a sample-barcoded 5' primer and a J-beta primer mix, a second PCR was run for roughly 7 to 11 cycles. Through a template-switch adaptor with 12 random nucleotides, each cDNA molecule received a tag. TCRdb reanalysed the 5' RACE reads using MiXCR and keeps one entry per CDR3 protein. The sample holds about 1.6 million distinct CDR3 sequences, about 35% seen once. Sequencing input: blood. This clonotype was sampled from a woman aged 25 to 45 in good health. This rearrangement joins TRBV7-7 to TRBJ2-5, with 7 bases fitting TRBD2. The DNA end is more similar to TRBJ2-1, so the J call may be wrong. The DNA for the CDR3 is TGTGCCAGCAGCTTAGGAAGTGCGGCGGGAGAGACCCAGTTCTTC. Translation: CASSLGSAAGETQFF.